This T cell receptor (beta chain) is drawn from a study of T cell changes during pregnancy in multiple sclerosis. The assay was immunoSEQ multiplex PCR, and TCRdb's table has in-frame clones only and misses some. The repertoire holds 20,000 to 25,000 clones, with around four fifths as singletons. This clone was seen more than once but under ten times. Between the trimmed V and J ends, which lost 4 bases and 1 base, there was a span of 13 bases. The CDR3 is 14 residues long. The germline V gene encodes CDR1 SQVTM and CDR2 ANQGSEA. This receptor was obtained from a female donor in good health, enrolled as a control in a pregnancy study. The sequencing here drew on CD8+ T cells from peripheral blood mononuclear cells, taken in the first trimester of pregnancy. This chain joins TRBV29-1 and TRBJ1-1, with D unclear. CDR3 sequence reads: CSVGIRTENTEAFF. The DNA of the CDR3 is TGCAGCGTTGGGATCCGGACTGAGAACACTGAAGCTTTCTTT.